This T cell receptor (beta chain) was found in a study of molecular identifiers for immune sequencing clone quantification. This CDR3 region has 15 residues. Germline CDR1 and CDR2: ENHRY and SYGVKD. General study points: Jurkat TCR RNA spiked in from one cell could reportedly be detected among some 1 million naive cells.

Of note for this clonotype: Its antigen is undetermined. Just one base apart from a much larger clone, this may be a read error.

Sequencing libraries of naive CD8 cells derived from around 20,000 to 1,000,000 sorted cells with 10%, 30% or 50% RNA. It was with previously described methods and listed TCR primers that bulk TCR libraries were made. TCRdb fed the PCR reads into MiXCR, producing one record per CDR3 protein. The table lists about 640,000 distinct CDR3 sequences, just under 20% of them singletons. Sequencing was carried out using naive CD8+ T cells from blood, with Jurkat cell RNA spiked in. As for subset: FACS-sorted CD8+CD4-CCR7+CD45RA+ naive T cells. This TCR was recovered from a human donor in good health. Some libraries in this study had Jurkat cell RNA spiked in. The gene calls are TRBV10-3 and TRBJ2-7; D might be TRBD2 (6 bases). The CDR3 nucleotides are TGTGCCATCAGTGAGTCGTCTAGCGACTCCCACGAGCAGTACTTC. Translation gives CAISESSSDSHEQYF.